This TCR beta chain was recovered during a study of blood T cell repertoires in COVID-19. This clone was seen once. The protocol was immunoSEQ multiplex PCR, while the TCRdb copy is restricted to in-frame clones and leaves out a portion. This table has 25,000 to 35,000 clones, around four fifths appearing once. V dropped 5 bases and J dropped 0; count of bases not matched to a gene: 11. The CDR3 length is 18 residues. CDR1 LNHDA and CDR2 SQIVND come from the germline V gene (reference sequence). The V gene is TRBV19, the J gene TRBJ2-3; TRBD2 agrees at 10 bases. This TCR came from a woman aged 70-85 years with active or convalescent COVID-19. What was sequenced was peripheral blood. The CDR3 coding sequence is TGTGCCAGTAGTTTCCAGCGGGGGGGCGGAAGGAGCACAGATACGCAGTATTTT. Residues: CASSFQRGGGRSTDTQYF.